The entry that follows covers one TCR beta chain sequence. The protocol was immunoSEQ multiplex PCR, while the TCRdb copy is restricted to in-frame clones and leaves out a portion. The sample has about 120,000 clones, about 89% seen once. The sample is drawn from a study of control samples from healthy donors and cancer patients. Between the trimmed V and J ends, which lost 4 bases and 10 bases, there was a span of 11 bases. The CDR3 spans 13 residues. The clonotype originates from a man in his fifties or sixties in good health. The V gene is TRBV12-3 or TRBV12-4, the J gene TRBJ1-6; D gene unclear. The sample was blood. The CDR3 is CASSSNQRSPLHF. The CDR3 nucleotides are TGTGCCAGCAGTTCCAACCAGCGATCACCCCTCCACTTT.